This paragraph covers one T cell receptor beta chain sequence. The record originates from a study of blood T cells in healthy people across ages. Combining a sample-barcoded 5' primer with a J-beta primer mix, a second PCR ran for roughly 7 to 12 cycles. TCRdb processed the 5' RACE reads anew with MiXCR; each CDR3 protein has one entry. The sample records over 550,000 distinct CDR3 sequences, approximately 30% being singletons. Germline V gene data show CDR1 as LNHNV and CDR2 as YYDKDF (reference sequence). The CDR3 loop spans 17 amino acids. V shed 5 bases and J shed 2 bases, with 18 bases lying between them. Those donating, healthy Caucasian individuals from Russia, were aged roughly 6 to 90.

The receptor's source is a woman of 80 years or more in good health. V usage is TRBV15 and J usage is TRBJ1-4; D is ambiguous. The sequenced material came from blood. The CDR3: CATSAYSTGATNEKLFF. For the CDR3, the DNA is TGTGCCACCAGCGCTTACAGCACTGGTGCTACTAATGAAAAACTGTTTTTT.